This T cell receptor (beta chain) was observed in a study of CD4+ T cells in melanoma (dated 2022 in TCRdb). Concerning the study at large: The study investigated neoantigen-specific CD4+ T cells in human melanoma.

To prepare the library, the immunoSEQ multiplex PCR assay was applied. TCRdb took this table from immuneACCESS and kept in-frame rearrangements with V and J called. Such tables lack part of the clones; where checked against another copy, unresolved V genes explain under half of the gap, and the rest is unexplained. The sample yields some 47,000 clones; 80% to 90% were counted once. The ten largest make up about 11% of the sample. Donors were patients with melanoma. Comment on this clone: It lacks a known antigen. Nothing much larger sits one base from this clone, and base qualities are not available.

Findings and caveats that apply to the study as a whole: The report described a correlation between neoantigen-specific CD4+ T cells and the function of CD8+ T cells, macrophages and B cells. Neoantigen-specific CD4+ T cells in melanoma were reported to show diverse differentiation states.

The sequencing sample was made of peripheral blood. The source is a human donor with melanoma.

The DNA reads as follows: TGTGCCAGCAGTTTATCCCACGGGCCGGGGTTGAATGGCTACACCTTC. Its protein product is CASSLSHGPGLNGYTF. Recombination connected TRBV27 to TRBJ1-2; the D gene is not confidently resolved. Between the V and J ends, shortened by 0 bases and 6 bases respectively, the junction contains 17 bases. Based on the germline V gene (reference sequence), the CDR1 and CDR2 sequences are MNHEY and SMNVEV. The CDR3 runs 16 residues from the cysteine to the phenylalanine. Only the CDR3 part of the read is kept: 48 bases, read in frame from the first base.